Each of the 24 T cell receptor beta chains below was sequenced from the same sample in a study of chemoradiotherapy in HPV16-positive cancers. TCRdb's table, derived via immunoSEQ multiplex PCR, lists solely in-frame clones and lacks some. The data contain about 5,200 clones, about 91% of them singletons. Source: blood, taken from a patient who underwent chemoradiotherapy. These TCRs come from a human donor with HPV-associated anogenital cancer.

The genes are TRBV5-1 and TRBJ1-5; TRBD1 might be the D (5 bases). The germline CDR1 and CDR2 sequences are SGHRS and YFSETQ. The CDR3 is 15 amino acids. V shed 1 base and J shed 5 bases, with 13 bases lying between them. CDR3 sequence reads: CASSLTGRGDQPQHF. The CDR3 nucleotides read TGCGCCAGCAGCTTGACGGGCCGGGGGGATCAGCCCCAGCATTTT.

Here the CDR3 DNA reads TGTGCCAGCAGCTTGGGACTAGCGGGGGGTTCCCACTACGAGCAGTACTTC. Residues: CASSLGLAGGSHYEQYF. The chain couples TRBV5-4 to TRBJ2-7; 13 bases align to TRBD2. Germline lookup yields CDR1 SGHNT and CDR2 YYREEE (reference sequence). The CDR3 has 17 residues. The J segment lost 3 bases and the V segment lost 0 bases, leaving 6 bases of the junction unmatched.

The genes are TRBV10-3 and TRBJ2-5, with D possibly matching TRBD2 (7 bases). This CDR3 comprises 14 residues. Looked up from germline, CDR1 is ENHRY and CDR2 is SYGVKD. Trimming left V 8 bases short and J 5 bases short, with 18 bases between. CDR3 nucleotide sequence: TGTGCCATCCTCGAGGGGGGGCCAGGGGAGACCCAGTACTTC. It specifies CAILEGGPGETQYF.

The sample holds one count of this clone. The rearrangement uses TRBV4-3 and TRBJ1-4; unclear D gene. CDR3 size: 12 residues. The V gene lost 1 base and the J gene lost 8 bases, with 5 bases spanning the gap. Germline lookup yields CDR1 LGHNA and CDR2 YSLEER. The CDR3 DNA follows: TGCGCCAGCAGCCAAGTTAAGGAAAAACTGTTTTTT. Translation: CASSQVKEKLFF.

V and J are TRBV15 and TRBJ1-5; a possible D gene is TRBD1 (6 bases). Trimming stripped 0 bases from V and 6 bases from J, with 12 bases between. The CDR3 sequence is 15 residues long. The germline V gene has CDR1 LNHNV and CDR2 YYDKDF (reference sequence). The CDR3 bases are TGTGCCACCAGCAGAGAACAGGGTTTATTTCAGCCCCAGCATTTT. Translating gives CATSREQGLFQPQHF.

This sequence joins TRBV9 and TRBJ1-2; D unresolved. V shed 2 bases and J shed 4 bases, with 12 bases lying between them. There are 14 residues in the CDR3. The germline gives CDR1 SGDLS, CDR2 YYNGEE. CDR3 amino acids: CASSVDTSSYGYTF. The CDR3 coding sequence is TGTGCCAGCAGCGTCGATACCAGCTCCTATGGCTACACCTTC.

This sequence joins TRBV9 and TRBJ2-5; a weak D match, TRBD2 (6 bases). The CDR3 loop spans 15 amino acids. V was shortened by 0 bases and J by 5 bases, with 14 bases between the two germline ends. Per germline, CDR1 SGDLS and CDR2 YYNGEE. CDR3 DNA: TGTGCCAGCAGCGTAGCCCCGGGGGTCGCGGAGACCCAGTACTTC. Residues: CASSVAPGVAETQYF.

This clone was detected only a few times. The chain carries TRBV6-5 and TRBJ1-1, with D hard to call. This CDR3 spans 11 amino acids. CDR1 is MNHEY and CDR2 is SVGAGI in the germline V gene. The V end lost 8 bases, the J end lost 4 bases, and 8 bases lay between the germline ends. The CDR3 loop is CASRRGTEAFF. As DNA, the CDR3 is TGTGCCAGCCGACGGGGCACTGAAGCTTTCTTT.

J is TRBJ2-5 and V is TRBV18, with no clear D. In germline, CDR1 is KGHSH, CDR2 LQKENI. Trimming shortened V by 5 bases and J by 4 bases, and 14 bases separated the two germline ends. CDR3 length equals 14 residues. Here the CDR3 reads CASSTIRYGETQYF. The CDR3 nucleotides read TGTGCCAGCTCAACAATCCGCTATGGAGAGACCCAGTACTTC. Complete variable domain (other parts from reference TRBV18 and TRBJ2-5): NAGVMQNPRHLVRRRGQEARLRCSPMKGHSHVYWYRQLPEEGLKFMVYLQKENIIDESGMPKERFSAEFPKEGPSILRIQQVVRGDSAAYFCASSTIRYGETQYFGPGTRLLVL.

This clone was seen only once. The CDR3 here is CASSLPPGAGVDGYTF. DNA of the CDR3: TGTGCCAGCAGCTTGCCCCCCGGGGCCGGAGTAGATGGCTACACCTTC. The genes are TRBV5-4 and TRBJ1-2; maybe TRBD1 (5 bases). Trimming pared 1 base from V and 6 bases from J, leaving 19 bases between. CDR3 length: 16 residues. Germline V gives CDR1 SGHNT, CDR2 YYREEE (reference sequence).

The gene calls are TRBV4-3 and TRBJ1-3, with no clear D. The ends were cut back, 1 base at V and 2 bases at J, with 9 bases in the middle. The CDR3 sequence is 15 residues long. The germline CDR1 and CDR2 sequences are LGHNA and YSLEER. Here the CDR3 reads CASSQGHLTGNTIYF. DNA for the CDR3: TGCGCCAGCAGCCAAGGACATTTAACTGGAAACACCATATATTTT.

The chain employs TRBV4-3 and TRBJ2-7, with a possible D match to TRBD2 (7 bases). Per the germline V gene, CDR1 is LGHNA and CDR2 is YSLEER. V was pared by 1 base and J by 0 bases, with 10 bases between. CDR3 size: 15 residues. Here the CDR3 DNA reads TGCGCCAGCAGCCAAGGGGGGGGGCCCTCCTACGAGCAGTACTTC. Translation gives CASSQGGGPSYEQYF.

The chain carries TRBV7-9 and TRBJ2-1; D call uncertain. Germline lookup yields CDR1 SEHNR and CDR2 FQNEAQ (reference sequence). This CDR3 comprises 14 residues. V gave up 7 bases and J gave up 1 base, with 11 bases separating them. The CDR3 nucleotides read TGTGCCAGCACCCCGACGAGGTCCTACAATGAGCAGTTCTTC. This gives the protein CASTPTRSYNEQFF.

The chain recombines TRBV13 with TRBJ2-3, with a possible D match to TRBD1 (7 bases). The length of the CDR3 is 16 residues. The V end was cut by 5 bases, the J end by 5 bases, with 20 bases between. Germline values: CDR1 PRHDT, CDR2 FYEKMQ (reference sequence). The CDR3 reads CASSPFRRGQGDTQYF. The CDR3 nucleotides read TGTGCCAGCAGCCCGTTCCGGAGGGGGCAGGGAGATACGCAGTATTTT.

V gene TRBV5-4 combines with J gene TRBJ1-2, with TRBD1 matching over 10 bases. Trimming at V came to 3 bases and at J to 2 bases, leaving 1 base not matched to a gene. This CDR3 region has 14 residues. From germline, CDR1 is SGHNT and CDR2 YYREEE (reference sequence). The CDR3 DNA reads as TGTGCCAGCAGCTCGGGACAGGGGAACTATGGCTACACCTTC. Translated: CASSSGQGNYGYTF.

The chain joins TRBV6-5 to TRBJ2-5; tentatively, D is TRBD2 (7 bases). CDR3 size: 15 residues. The germline V and J ends were trimmed by 5 bases and 4 bases, with 17 bases remaining between them. CDR1 is MNHEY, CDR2 SVGAGI, per germline. CDR3 nucleotide sequence: TGTGCCAGCAGTCCCCCGGGGGGCGGCATAGAGACCCAGTACTTC. Translation: CASSPPGGGIETQYF.

This clone has just one count. The gene calls are TRBV7-9 and TRBJ2-5; tentative D call: TRBD2 (6 bases). The J call is in doubt because the DNA end fits TRBJ2-7 better. Per germline, CDR1 SEHNR and CDR2 FQNEAQ (reference sequence). The CDR3 is made up of 15 amino acids. CDR3 DNA sequence: TGTGCCAGCAGCCAGACTAGGCAAAGCTCCTACGAGCAGTACTTC. Its translation: CASSQTRQSSYEQYF.

In its sample, this clone was seen a few times. The chain employs TRBV6-5 and TRBJ1-5, with 10 bases that match TRBD1. This CDR3 has 15 residues. Germline V CDR1 and CDR2: MNHEY, SVGAGI. V shed 5 bases and J 6 bases; nucleotides not matched to a gene: 7. DNA for the CDR3: TGTGCCAGCAGTCGGACAGGGGGAACGAGTCAGCCCCAGCATTTT. Translated: CASSRTGGTSQPQHF.

The chain employs TRBV13 and TRBJ2-3; D perhaps matches TRBD2 (6 bases). The CDR3 consists of 17 residues. V was pared by 4 bases and J by 5 bases, with 22 bases between. Germline V gene lookup returns CDR1 PRHDT and CDR2 FYEKMQ (reference sequence). The CDR3 sequence is CASSSWTLARGVDTQYF. CDR3 nucleotide sequence: TGTGCCAGCAGCTCCTGGACTCTAGCGAGGGGAGTAGATACGCAGTATTTT.

The rearrangement uses TRBV5-4 and TRBJ2-7, with 10 nucleotides matching TRBD1. The CDR3 covers 13 residues. The germline V gene encodes CDR1 SGHNT and CDR2 YYREEE (reference sequence). Trimming at V came to 4 bases and at J to 5 bases, leaving 3 bases not matched to a gene. CDR3 sequence (DNA): TGTGCCAGCAGCCCGGGACAGGGGAACGAGCAGTACTTC. Its translation is CASSPGQGNEQYF.

The V and J genes are TRBV5-1 and TRBJ1-6, with 8 bases identical to TRBD1. The germline gives CDR1 SGHRS, CDR2 YFSETQ. The V and J ends lost 4 bases and 6 bases, in that order; junction bases with no gene match: 9. CDR3 length: 16 amino acids. The CDR3: CASSPGQALPNSPLHF. The CDR3 DNA follows: TGCGCCAGCAGCCCGGGACAGGCGCTTCCTAATTCACCCCTCCACTTT. Filled out from reference TRBV5-1 and TRBJ1-6, the complete variable domain reads KAGVTQTPRYLIKTRGQQVTLSCSPISGHRSVSWYQQTPGQGLQFLFEYFSETQRNKGNFPGRFSGRQFSNSRSEMNVSTLELGDSALYLCASSPGQALPNSPLHFGNGTRLTVT.

This sequence joins TRBV11-2 and TRBJ1-5; D gene ambiguous. CDR1 is SGHAT and CDR2 is FQNNGV in the germline V gene. Trimming took 0 bases from V and 7 from J, leaving 7 bases between them. The CDR3 is made up of 13 amino acids. CDR3 nucleotide sequence: TGTGCCAGCAGCTTAGAATCTAGACAGCCCCAGCATTTT. This encodes CASSLESRQPQHF.

The V and J genes are TRBV7-9 and TRBJ2-1; 9 positions agree with TRBD2. Trimming at V came to 3 bases and at J to 7 bases, leaving 7 bases not matched to a gene. Germline CDR1 reads SEHNR; CDR2 reads FQNEAQ (reference sequence). The CDR3 extends over 15 amino acids. This CDR3 is CASSFPSSGKNEQFF. The CDR3 nucleotides are TGTGCCAGCAGCTTTCCGTCTAGCGGGAAAAATGAGCAGTTCTTC.

J is TRBJ2-5 and V is TRBV7-2, with 11 positions matching TRBD2. Trimming at V came to 8 bases and at J to 2 bases, leaving 10 bases not matched to a gene. CDR3 length equals 16 residues. Germline V gene sequence: CDR1 SGHTA, CDR2 FQGNSA. CDR3 sequence reads: CASLNHRLAGQETQYF. Here the CDR3 DNA reads TGTGCCAGCCTCAACCACCGACTAGCGGGGCAAGAGACCCAGTACTTC.